These T cell receptor beta chains were read from a single sample in a study of brain metastases from non-small cell lung cancer. Produced via immunoSEQ multiplex PCR; TCRdb's table is partial and in-frame only. The sample lists 14,000 to 15,000 clones, about four fifths seen once, with roughly 7.5% in the top ten. The source material was primary lung tumor tissue. The source is a donor aged 40 or older with non-small cell lung cancer. Both conserved end residues are part of each CDR3. The D gene is left open where the match is weak. Clone size appears in some rows only: once, few, many, or a class for an expanded clone.

d_call cdr3_length clone_size j_call v_call cdr3_nt cdr3_aa
NA 15 NA TRBJ1-5 TRBV6-5 TGTGCCAGCATCGAATACCGGGGCCTGAATCAGCCCCAGCATTTT CASIEYRGLNQPQHF
TRBD1 18 NA TRBJ1-1 TRBV7-8 TGTGCCAGCAGCCCTACCGGGACAGGCTCCTTAAAGAACACTGAAGCTTTCTTT CASSPTGTGSLKNTEAFF
NA 18 NA TRBJ2-2 TRBV7-6 TGTGCCAGCAGCTCCATCTCCCCCGGAGGGGGGACCACCGGGGAGCTGTTTTTT CASSSISPGGGTTGELFF
TRBD1 15 NA TRBJ1-1 TRBV10-1 TGCGCCAGCTCCGGGACAGGGAAAGGTGGTTCTGAAGCTTTCTTT CASSGTGKGGSEAFF
NA 13 NA TRBJ2-3 TRBV7-6 TGTGCCAGCAGCTTTGAGATCACAGATACGCAGTATTTT CASSFEITDTQYF
TRBD1 15 NA TRBJ1-2 TRBV19 TGTGCCAGTAGTCCTGCGGGGACAGGGAGATATGGCTACACCTTC CASSPAGTGRYGYTF
NA 14 NA TRBJ2-7 TRBV7-2 TGTGCCAGCAGCTTAAGGGCGGGCTCCTACGAGCAGTACTTC CASSLRAGSYEQYF
TRBD1 12 NA TRBJ2-1 TRBV10-3 TGTGCCACCGACAGGGGGTACAATGAGCAGTTCTTC CATDRGYNEQFF
NA 12 NA TRBJ1-5 TRBV29-1 TGCAGCGTTGGACATTCGGGTCAGCCCCAGCATTTT CSVGHSGQPQHF
NA 16 NA TRBJ1-4 TRBV4-3 TGCGCCAGCAGCCAAGTGGGCCGCGCAACTAATGAAAAACTGTTTTTT CASSQVGRATNEKLFF
NA 14 NA TRBJ1-2 TRBV5-6 TGTGCCAGCAGCTTCGACAGGTCCTACTATGGCTACACCTTC CASSFDRSYYGYTF
TRBD1 18 NA TRBJ2-3 TRBV11-1 TGTGCCAGCAGCTTAGCGACCCCAGGGGGCCATAGCACAGATACGCAGTATTTT CASSLATPGGHSTDTQYF
NA 14 NA TRBJ1-1 TRBV5-1 TGCGCCAGCAGCCCAGGCAAGGCAGGGGCTGAAGCTTTCTTT CASSPGKAGAEAFF
TRBD1 14 NA TRBJ1-1 TRBV27 TGTGCCAGCAGTTTAGGAGCAGGGGGCACTGAAGCTTTCTTT CASSLGAGGTEAFF
NA 14 few TRBJ1-4 TRBV7-9 TGTGCCAGCAGCTTAGGTCAATCAGGGGAAAAACTGTTTTTT CASSLGQSGEKLFF
NA 15 NA TRBJ2-7 TRBV5-6 TGTGCCAGCAGCTTGGTGGGGCAGTCGAACCACGAGCAGTACTTC CASSLVGQSNHEQYF
NA 15 NA TRBJ1-2 TRBV4-3 TGCGCCAGCAGCCAAGAGCTCACATCTACCTATGGCTACACCTTC CASSQELTSTYGYTF
NA 19 NA TRBJ1-3 TRBV18 TGTGCCAGCTCACCCACCACGGTCGGAGTTACTTCCTCTGGAAACACCATATATTTT CASSPTTVGVTSSGNTIYF
NA 14 NA TRBJ2-3 TRBV5-1 TGCGCCAGCAGCTCCCGTCCTAGAACAGATACGCAGTATTTT CASSSRPRTDTQYF
NA 16 NA TRBJ1-6 TRBV5-1 TGCGCCAGCAGCCTCAGCCCCGGCGATACTGGGTCACCCCTCCACTTT CASSLSPGDTGSPLHF
TRBD1 14 NA TRBJ1-1 TRBV5-1 TGCGCCAGCAGCTTACAGGGGGAAAGAACTGAAGCTTTCTTT CASSLQGERTEAFF
NA 15 NA TRBJ1-4 TRBV27 TGTGCCAGCAGTTTTTTGGGCAGACTTAATGAAAAACTGTTTTTT CASSFLGRLNEKLFF
NA 11 NA TRBJ2-1 TRBV12-3/TRBV12-4 TGTGCCAGCAGTTTGCGGGGTGAGCAGTTCTTC CASSLRGEQFF
NA 16 NA TRBJ2-7 TRBV9 TGTGCCAGCAGCGTAGGTGATCGGAGCCGATCCTACGAGCAGTACTTC CASSVGDRSRSYEQYF
TRBD2 15 NA TRBJ2-2 TRBV6-2/TRBV6-3 TGTGCCAGCAGTTACAGGAGTGGGAGGGCCGGGGAGCTGTTTTTT CASSYRSGRAGELFF
NA 12 NA TRBJ1-2 TRBV6-5 TGTGCCAGCAGTACTCAGGAGTATGGCTACACCTTC CASSTQEYGYTF
NA 11 NA TRBJ2-3 TRBV5-8 TGTGCCAGCAGCTCCCGAAATACGCAGTATTTT CASSSRNTQYF
TRBD1 15 NA TRBJ1-2 TRBV7-2 TGTGCCAGCAGCTTAAACCAGGGGGCGATTGATGGCTACACCTTC CASSLNQGAIDGYTF